The 8 T cell receptor beta chains given below trace back to one sample, sequenced in a study of spatial heterogeneity in lung cancer. TCRdb called the 5' RACE reads again in MiXCR, with one record for every CDR3 protein. The sample shows about 5,300 distinct CDR3 sequences, around 5% of them seen only once. Time point: sample taken at primary tumor resection. The sequencing here drew on normal lung tissue next to the tumor, taken at surgery. These receptor sequences come from a female donor with early-stage non-small cell lung cancer.

By share, this clonotype counts as medium-sized. The chain links TRBV11-1 to TRBJ1-2; D unclear. The germline CDR1 and CDR2 sequences are SGHAT and FQDESV (reference sequence). This CDR3 is built from 14 residues. The V end lost 5 bases, the J end lost 8 bases, and 18 bases lay between the germline ends. The CDR3 here is CASSLAGQSRGYTF. CDR3 bases: TGTGCCAGCAGCCTTGCCGGCCAGTCGAGAGGCTACACCTTC.

Relative to its sample, this clonotype is medium-sized (0.01 to 0.1%). V usage is TRBV20-1 and J usage is TRBJ1-1, with D maybe TRBD1 (5 bases). CDR1 is DFQATT, CDR2 SNEGSKA, per germline (reference sequence). V lost 2 bases to trimming and J lost 3 bases, with 16 bases between them. This CDR3 has 15 amino acids. The CDR3: CSARIPSRADTEAFF. CDR3 in DNA: TGCAGTGCTAGAATTCCTTCCAGGGCGGACACTGAAGCTTTCTTT.

V usage is TRBV27 and J usage is TRBJ1-1, with 8 bases matching TRBD1. The germline gives CDR1 MNHEY, CDR2 SMNVEV (reference sequence). The CDR3 extends over 14 amino acids. V dropped 6 bases and J dropped 3; count of bases not matched to a gene: 6. The CDR3 region has the DNA TGTGCCAGCAGCCTAACAGGGGGTGACACTGAAGCTTTCTTT. This gives the protein CASSLTGGDTEAFF.

By proportion, this clonotype is medium-sized (0.01 to 0.1%). The J gene is TRBJ2-5, the V gene TRBV29-1; possible D gene TRBD2, 6 bases. V dropped 6 bases and J dropped 9 bases, with 23 bases sitting between them. The CDR3 has 14 residues. CDR1 and CDR2 (germline): SQVTM, ANQGSEA. The CDR3 here is CSVSFSGFRNAQYF. CDR3 bases: TGCAGCGTGAGTTTTAGCGGTTTCAGGAACGCCCAGTACTTC.

This clonotype was observed at least ten times. CDR3 sequence (DNA): TGTGCCAGCTCACCACAGGGACAGGGAGGGCGCGAGCAGTACTTC. Encoded protein: CASSPQGQGGREQYF. The rearrangement joins TRBV18 to TRBJ2-7; 9 bases map to TRBD1. Germline CDR1 is KGHSH and CDR2 is LQKENI. The V and J ends lost 1 base and 6 bases, in that order; junction bases with no gene match: 7. This CDR3 is 15 amino acids long.

The sample holds many counts of this clonotype. The gene calls are TRBV19 and TRBJ2-3, with 11 bases fitting TRBD1. The CDR3 consists of 15 residues. J was trimmed by 8 bases and V by 1 base; bases with no gene match: 5. CDR1 is LNHDA and CDR2 is SQIVND in the germline V gene (reference sequence). CDR3 sequence reads: CASSIAPGTGGTQYF. The CDR3 DNA follows: TGTGCCAGTAGTATAGCCCCCGGGACAGGGGGTACGCAGTATTTT.

This clonotype was picked up a small number of times. The chain employs TRBV12-3 or TRBV12-4 and TRBJ2-3; D is ambiguous. The CDR3 contains 13 residues. V dropped 2 bases and J dropped 6 bases, with 9 bases sitting between them. The CDR3 DNA is TGTGCCAGCAGTTTACTCGCTGGGGATACGCAGTATTTT. It codes for CASSLLAGDTQYF.

Within the sample, this clonotype is medium-sized (0.01 to 0.1%). The rearrangement uses TRBV10-3 and TRBJ2-5, with 8 nucleotides matching TRBD2. The V segment lost 6 bases and the J segment 2 bases; nucleotides outside the gene matches: 5. Germline lookup yields CDR1 ENHRY and CDR2 SYGVKD. The CDR3 sequence is 14 residues long. CDR3 protein: CAIRASGGQETQYF. As DNA, the CDR3 is TGTGCCATCAGGGCGAGCGGGGGACAAGAGACCCAGTACTTC.